The rows below give T cell receptor beta chains drawn from one sample of a study of blood T cell repertoires in COVID-19. The data were produced by immunoSEQ multiplex PCR, yet TCRdb's version contains in-frame clones alone and is incomplete. Among approximately 200,000 clones listed, more than 80% were seen once. Sample: peripheral blood. The origin of the receptors is a woman older than 75 with COVID-19, enrolled during active disease. Both conserved end residues are part of each CDR3. The order of the fields is CDR3 DNA, CDR3 protein, J gene, V gene, clone size, D gene. The D gene is left open where the match is weak. Size values are once, few and many counts, or a class for expanded clones, and some rows have none.

cdr3_nt: TGTGCCAGCAGCCACCGAGGGTCGGAGACCGGGGAGCTGTTTTTT; cdr3_aa: CASSHRGSETGELFF; j_call: TRBJ2-2; v_call: TRBV4-2; clone_size: .; d_call: .
cdr3_nt: TGCAGTGCTACCCAACGAGGTACGCAGTATTTT; cdr3_aa: CSATQRGTQYF; j_call: TRBJ2-3; v_call: TRBV20-1; clone_size: .; d_call: .
cdr3_nt: TGTGCCAGCAGTGAGGCGGGGACCTACAATGAGCAGTTCTTC; cdr3_aa: CASSEAGTYNEQFF; j_call: TRBJ2-1; v_call: TRBV25-1; clone_size: once; d_call: .
cdr3_nt: TGTGCCAGCAGCCCCGGCGGGGGCCCACGCGGCTACACCTTC; cdr3_aa: CASSPGGGPRGYTF; j_call: TRBJ1-2; v_call: TRBV5-6; clone_size: .; d_call: .
cdr3_nt: TGTGCCAGCAGTGAATGGGGGGGGCAGGGGAGGACTTCACCCCTCCACTTT; cdr3_aa: CASSEWGGQGRTSPLHF; j_call: TRBJ1-6; v_call: TRBV2; clone_size: .; d_call: .
cdr3_nt: TGTGCCACCAGTGCCGAACAGGGGCCTTTTGGTAATCAGCCCCAGCATTTT; cdr3_aa: CATSAEQGPFGNQPQHF; j_call: TRBJ1-5; v_call: TRBV24-1; clone_size: .; d_call: TRBD1
cdr3_nt: TGTGCCAGCAGCTTAAGCCACTATAATTCACCCCTCCACTTT; cdr3_aa: CASSLSHYNSPLHF; j_call: TRBJ1-6; v_call: TRBV7-9; clone_size: .; d_call: .
cdr3_nt: TGCGCCAGCAGCCAAGGATTACGGGACAGGAGGACTTTCTTT; cdr3_aa: CASSQGLRDRRTFF; j_call: TRBJ1-1; v_call: TRBV4-1; clone_size: .; d_call: TRBD1
cdr3_nt: TGTGCCAGCAGTACCAGCGGGGGGGACTACAATGAGCAGTTCTTC; cdr3_aa: CASSTSGGDYNEQFF; j_call: TRBJ2-1; v_call: TRBV2; clone_size: .; d_call: TRBD2
cdr3_nt: TGTGCCAGCAGTCCCCCGGTTCCTTATGGCTACACCTTC; cdr3_aa: CASSPPVPYGYTF; j_call: TRBJ1-2; v_call: TRBV5-4; clone_size: .; d_call: .
cdr3_nt: TGTGCCACTGCGGGCCTCCCGGACCCCTACGAGCAGTACTTC; cdr3_aa: CATAGLPDPYEQYF; j_call: TRBJ2-7; v_call: TRBV19; clone_size: once; d_call: .
cdr3_nt: TGTGCCAGCAGCCATCAGATCCGGGGGGACTATGGCTACACCTTC; cdr3_aa: CASSHQIRGDYGYTF; j_call: TRBJ1-2; v_call: TRBV14; clone_size: .; d_call: .
cdr3_nt: TGTGCCAGTAGTCTCGACAGGGGGGGAGTTCCTTTCTTT; cdr3_aa: CASSLDRGGVPFF; j_call: TRBJ1-1; v_call: TRBV19; clone_size: .; d_call: TRBD1
cdr3_nt: TGTGCCAGCAGCTCCACCGTAGCGGGAGGTGGGACAGATACGCAGTATTTT; cdr3_aa: CASSSTVAGGGTDTQYF; j_call: TRBJ2-3; v_call: TRBV7-3; clone_size: .; d_call: TRBD2
cdr3_nt: TGTGCCAGTAGTAGGGACAGGGGGCGCGGGGACTATGGCTACACCTTC; cdr3_aa: CASSRDRGRGDYGYTF; j_call: TRBJ1-2; v_call: TRBV19; clone_size: .; d_call: TRBD1
cdr3_nt: TGCGCCAGCAGCTTGGGGGCGAACACTGAAGCTTTCTTT; cdr3_aa: CASSLGANTEAFF; j_call: TRBJ1-1; v_call: TRBV5-1; clone_size: .; d_call: .
cdr3_nt: TGCACCGGGGTCACATACACAGATACGCAGTATTTT; cdr3_aa: CTGVTYTDTQYF; j_call: TRBJ2-3; v_call: TRBV29-1; clone_size: .; d_call: .
cdr3_nt: TGTGCCAGCAACCACAGGGGCCAAGAGACCCAGTACTTC; cdr3_aa: CASNHRGQETQYF; j_call: TRBJ2-5; v_call: TRBV5-4; clone_size: .; d_call: TRBD1
cdr3_nt: TGCAGTGCTAGTCGACAAGGGGCAGGGTCCTACGAGCAGTACTTC; cdr3_aa: CSASRQGAGSYEQYF; j_call: TRBJ2-7; v_call: TRBV20-1; clone_size: .; d_call: .
cdr3_nt: TGCGCCAGCAGCGACGACAGGGCTGGGGCCTACGAGCAGTACTTC; cdr3_aa: CASSDDRAGAYEQYF; j_call: TRBJ2-7; v_call: TRBV10-1; clone_size: .; d_call: TRBD1
cdr3_nt: TGCGCCAGCAGCTCTGGAGGATTCTACAATGAGCAGTTCTTC; cdr3_aa: CASSSGGFYNEQFF; j_call: TRBJ2-1; v_call: TRBV5-1; clone_size: .; d_call: .
cdr3_nt: TGTGCCAGCAGGCGGCTAGGTCAACTGTTTTTT; cdr3_aa: CASRRLGQLFF; j_call: TRBJ1-4; v_call: TRBV2; clone_size: .; d_call: .
cdr3_nt: TGTGCCAGCAGCCCTACCGGAACCGGGTTATCGGAGGAACTGTTTTTT; cdr3_aa: CASSPTGTGLSEELFF; j_call: TRBJ1-4; v_call: TRBV7-9; clone_size: .; d_call: .
cdr3_nt: TGTGCCAGCAGCACCTCGGTAGGGAGTGGCACTGAAGCTTTCTTT; cdr3_aa: CASSTSVGSGTEAFF; j_call: TRBJ1-1; v_call: TRBV9; clone_size: .; d_call: .
cdr3_nt: TGTGCCGGTCGCGGGAGTTCCTACAATGAGCAGTTCTTC; cdr3_aa: CAGRGSSYNEQFF; j_call: TRBJ2-1; v_call: TRBV6-5; clone_size: .; d_call: TRBD2
cdr3_nt: TGCGCCAGCAGTAGTGGGGCTGACACTGAAGCTTTCTTT; cdr3_aa: CASSSGADTEAFF; j_call: TRBJ1-1; v_call: TRBV5-1; clone_size: .; d_call: .
cdr3_nt: TGTGCCAGCAGTGTAGACAGTGCCATCCGACGGGAAAAACTGTTTTTT; cdr3_aa: CASSVDSAIRREKLFF; j_call: TRBJ1-4; v_call: TRBV2; clone_size: once; d_call: .
cdr3_nt: TGTGCCACCAGCCAGTCCGCCGGGGGTGGCACCGGGGAGCTGTTTTTT; cdr3_aa: CATSQSAGGGTGELFF; j_call: TRBJ2-2; v_call: TRBV24-1; clone_size: .; d_call: .
cdr3_nt: TGCGCCAGCAGCTTTCTAGCGGGAGGGCAGAATGAGCAGTTCTTC; cdr3_aa: CASSFLAGGQNEQFF; j_call: TRBJ2-1; v_call: TRBV5-1; clone_size: .; d_call: TRBD2
cdr3_nt: TGTGCCAGCAGCACCCGACAGGCGGGTGGCTACACCTTC; cdr3_aa: CASSTRQAGGYTF; j_call: TRBJ1-2; v_call: TRBV9; clone_size: .; d_call: .
cdr3_nt: TGCGCCAGCACCCCCCTTGGGGGCGACTCCTACAATGAGCAGTTCTTC; cdr3_aa: CASTPLGGDSYNEQFF; j_call: TRBJ2-1; v_call: TRBV5-1; clone_size: .; d_call: .
cdr3_nt: TGTGCCAGCAGTCCCTCCGGGACAGCTAACTCTGGGGCCAACGTCCTGACTTTC; cdr3_aa: CASSPSGTANSGANVLTF; j_call: TRBJ2-6; v_call: TRBV28; clone_size: .; d_call: TRBD1
cdr3_nt: TGTGCCAGCAGAGGGACTAGCGGTAACAATGAGCAGTTCTTC; cdr3_aa: CASRGTSGNNEQFF; j_call: TRBJ2-1; v_call: TRBV3-1/TRBV3-2; clone_size: .; d_call: TRBD2
cdr3_nt: TGTGCCAGCAGCCAGTCCGGGACAGTACACTTC; cdr3_aa: CASSQSGTVHF; j_call: TRBJ2-7; v_call: TRBV14; clone_size: few; d_call: TRBD1
cdr3_nt: TGTGCCAGTAGTATACCTGGACAGGGAGAGAAACTGTTTTTT; cdr3_aa: CASSIPGQGEKLFF; j_call: TRBJ1-4; v_call: TRBV19; clone_size: .; d_call: TRBD1
cdr3_nt: TGTGCCAGCAGCTTTGACCGACAGGGCGAGACCCAGTACTTC; cdr3_aa: CASSFDRQGETQYF; j_call: TRBJ2-5; v_call: TRBV5-4; clone_size: .; d_call: TRBD1
cdr3_nt: TGTGCCAGCAGCGTTACGGGTGTCTCCTACGAGCAGTACTTC; cdr3_aa: CASSVTGVSYEQYF; j_call: TRBJ2-7; v_call: TRBV9; clone_size: .; d_call: .
cdr3_nt: TGTGCCACCAGCAGAGATCTCTCTGGACAGGGGGGTCAGGTCGGCCTAACCGGGGAGCTGTTTTTT; cdr3_aa: CATSRDLSGQGGQVGLTGELFF; j_call: TRBJ2-2; v_call: TRBV15; clone_size: many; d_call: TRBD1
cdr3_nt: TGTGCCAGCAGCACCCCGGGAAACATTCAGTACTTC; cdr3_aa: CASSTPGNIQYF; j_call: TRBJ2-4; v_call: TRBV11-2; clone_size: once; d_call: .
cdr3_nt: TGTGCCAGCAGCCCCCAGGGGGGCGTAACAGATACGCAGTATTTT; cdr3_aa: CASSPQGGVTDTQYF; j_call: TRBJ2-3; v_call: TRBV11-2; clone_size: .; d_call: .
cdr3_nt: TGTGCCAGCAGTCACAGGGAGGGTGAGACCCAGTACTTC; cdr3_aa: CASSHREGETQYF; j_call: TRBJ2-5; v_call: TRBV3-1/TRBV3-2; clone_size: .; d_call: .
cdr3_nt: TGTGCCAGCAGCGCCGGGACAGGCAGAACTAATGAAAAACTGTTTTTT; cdr3_aa: CASSAGTGRTNEKLFF; j_call: TRBJ1-4; v_call: TRBV9; clone_size: few; d_call: TRBD1
cdr3_nt: TGTGCCAGCAGCCAACAGATAAGTTATGGCTACACCTTC; cdr3_aa: CASSQQISYGYTF; j_call: TRBJ1-2; v_call: TRBV5-8; clone_size: .; d_call: .
cdr3_nt: TGTGCCAGCAGTTCCACAAAAGGGGATCAGCCCCAGCATTTT; cdr3_aa: CASSSTKGDQPQHF; j_call: TRBJ1-5; v_call: TRBV28; clone_size: .; d_call: .